This T cell receptor beta chain was captured by sequencing in a study of T cells in Graves' hyperthyroidism and ophthalmopathy. Looked up from germline, CDR1 is SGHAT and CDR2 is FQNNGV. The CDR3 is 15 residues long. Between the trimmed V and J ends, which lost 0 bases and 0 bases, there was a span of 7 bases. Researchers amplified the TCR beta CDR3 regions from RNA transcripts. First-round RT-PCR targeting the TCR CDR3 was performed with the HTBI primer set. One entry per CDR3 protein, called by TCRdb with MiXCR from the multiplex PCR reads. The sample shows about 350,000 distinct CDR3 sequences, around 14% of them seen only once. This clonotype was counted at least ten times.

The chain is built from TRBV11-2 and TRBJ2-3; D ambiguous. The receptor comes from a young woman with Graves' hyperthyroidism. Source material: blood. For the CDR3, the DNA is TGTGCCAGCAGCTTAGATAATTTAAGCACAGATACGCAGTATTTT. Amino acid sequence: CASSLDNLSTDTQYF.